One sample yielded the 5 T cell receptor beta chains listed below, sequenced in a study of monozygotic twins with inflammatory bowel disease. TCRdb derives one entry per CDR3 protein from the 5' RACE reads, leaving out DNA. In all, the sample yields roughly 100,000 distinct CDR3 sequences. Sequencing was carried out using blood. The receptors here all came from a human donor with ulcerative colitis or Crohn's disease, or a healthy co-twin of an affected twin (not recorded which).

The chain uses TRBV12-3 or TRBV12-4 and TRBJ2-3. This CDR3 is built from 11 residues. CDR3 residues: CASSLTGPQYF.

The chain joins TRBV3-1 to TRBJ2-7; TCRdb's D gene call, TRBD1, goes unchecked for lack of DNA. CDR3 length: 16 residues. The germline gives CDR1 LGHDT, CDR2 YNNKEL (reference sequence). This chain's CDR3 is CASSQDEAGTRYEQYF.

The J gene is TRBJ1-5, the V gene TRBV20-1. Germline loops: CDR1 DFQATT, CDR2 SNEGSKA (reference sequence). This CDR3 region has 13 residues. The CDR3 loop reads CSASSGYNQPQHF.

The chain carries TRBV6-1 and TRBJ1-5; TCRdb gives TRBD1 as the D gene, but with no DNA this cannot be confirmed. CDR1 and CDR2 from the germline V gene are MNHNS and SASEGT. CDR3 length: 16 amino acids. CDR3 loop: CASRNKRDREAQPQHF.

The chain links TRBV20-1 to TRBJ1-4; TCRdb gives TRBD1 as the D gene, but with no DNA this cannot be confirmed. This CDR3 has 18 residues. The germline CDR1 and CDR2 sequences are DFQATT and SNEGSKA (reference sequence). The CDR3 sequence: CSARGLREQGAGDEKLFF.